The 24 T cell receptor beta chains below all came from one sample that was sequenced in a study of cytomegalovirus exposure and HLA in healthy donors. 13 Jbeta primers and 60 Vbeta primers were used for the PCR. Measured with immunoSEQ multiplex PCR; TCRdb has only the in-frame clones, and not every one. The repertoire includes about 180,000 clones, about 78% of them detected once, and roughly 5% sits in the top ten. The specimen sequenced was PBMCs. All receptors derive from a man in his forties in good health and CMV-seronegative.

The chain carries TRBV5-6 and TRBJ2-7, with TRBD1 matching over 8 bases. This CDR3 has 13 amino acids. V lost 4 bases to trimming and J lost 6 bases; unmatched junction nucleotides: 6. In germline, CDR1 is SGHDT, CDR2 YYEEEE. The CDR3 nucleotides read TGTGCCAGCAGCCGGACAGGGCAAAGCGAGCAGTACTTC. This codes for CASSRTGQSEQYF. Together with reference TRBV5-6 and TRBJ2-7, the CDR3 gives the full variable domain: DAGVTQSPTHLIKTRGQQVTLRCSPKSGHDTVSWYQQALGQGPQFIFQYYEEEERQRGNFPDRFSGHQFPNYSSELNVNALLLGDSALYLCASSRTGQSEQYFGPGTRLTVT.

In its sample, this clone was seen a few times. The chain employs TRBV2 and TRBJ2-5; D is unclear. CDR1 and CDR2 from the germline V gene are SNHLY and FYNNEI. Between the trimmed V and J ends, which lost 2 bases and 2 bases, there was a span of 6 bases. This CDR3 comprises 13 residues. The CDR3 region has the DNA TGTGCCAGCAGTGAAACCAGACAAGAGACCCAGTACTTC. Translating gives CASSETRQETQYF. Looking up the rest from reference TRBV2 and TRBJ2-5 gives the full variable domain: EPEVTQTPSHQVTQMGQEVILRCVPISNHLYFYWYRQILGQKVEFLVSFYNNEISEKSEIFDDQFSVERPDGSNFTLKIRSTKLEDSAMYFCASSETRQETQYFGPGTRLLVL.

The rearrangement joins TRBV4-3 to TRBJ1-3; perhaps TRBD1 as D (5 bases). Trimming removed 1 base from V and 2 bases from J, with 15 bases in between. Germline assignment: CDR1 LGHNA and CDR2 YSLEER. The CDR3 is 17 residues long. CDR3 nucleotide sequence: TGCGCCAGCAGCCAAGTCCCGACAGCTTCTACTGGAAACACCATATATTTT. It codes for CASSQVPTASTGNTIYF.

The chain is built from TRBV11-3 and TRBJ2-1; D is possibly TRBD2 (6 bases). V gave up 3 bases and J gave up 12 bases, with 15 bases separating them. The germline V gene encodes CDR1 SGHNT and CDR2 YENEEA. This CDR3 has 13 amino acids. Here the CDR3 DNA reads TGTGCCAGCAGCTTTCCCGGGAGTTTAGGGCAGTTCTTC. This translates into CASSFPGSLGQFF.

On this clone itself: The sample has other DNA sequences that encode this CDR3 too. This chain connects TRBV6-5 to TRBJ1-5, with a tentative D call TRBD1 (6 bases). The CDR3 is 15 residues long. Germline values: CDR1 MNHEY, CDR2 SVGAGI. V dropped 6 bases and J dropped 0 bases, with 12 bases sitting between them. CDR3 loop: CASSPGHHSNQPQHF. The CDR3 nucleotides read TGTGCCAGCAGCCCGGGACACCATAGCAATCAGCCCCAGCATTTT.

The gene calls are TRBV9 and TRBJ1-1; tentative D call: TRBD1 (5 bases). V shed 4 bases and J shed 8 bases, with 15 bases lying between them. CDR1 is SGDLS and CDR2 is YYNGEE in the germline V gene. The CDR3 covers 13 residues. The CDR3 here is CASSPTGGWEAFF. The DNA of the CDR3 is TGTGCCAGCAGCCCCACGGGGGGATGGGAAGCTTTCTTT. Variable domain in full (rest from reference TRBV9 and TRBJ1-1): DSGVTQTPKHLITATGQRVTLRCSPRSGDLSVYWYQQSLDQGLQFLIQYYNGEERAKGNILERFSAQQFPDLHSELNLSSLELGDSALYFCASSPTGGWEAFFGQGTRLTVV.

The sample holds one count of this clone. The CDR3 reads CASRESRGNEKLFF. The CDR3, as DNA: TGTGCCAGCAGGGAATCTCGGGGTAATGAAAAACTGTTTTTT. The V call is TRBV7-2, the J call TRBJ1-4; no clear D gene. Germline CDR1 and CDR2: SGHTA and FQGNSA. V was shortened by 6 bases and J by 4 bases, with 12 bases between the two germline ends. The CDR3 extends over 14 amino acids.

V gene TRBV5-8 combines with J gene TRBJ1-2; D may be TRBD1 (5 bases). The CDR3 is 16 residues long. The V and J ends lost 2 bases and 1 base respectively, with 15 bases between them. Looked up from germline, CDR1 is SGHTS and CDR2 is YDEGEE. Here the CDR3 reads CASSFMTAIRNYGYTF. For the CDR3, the DNA is TGTGCCAGCAGCTTCATGACAGCTATTCGTAACTATGGCTACACCTTC.

The rearrangement uses TRBV5-4 and TRBJ2-5; 7 bases are shared with TRBD1. The DNA end is a closer match to TRBJ2-7, so the J assignment may be wrong. Germline assignment: CDR1 SGHNT and CDR2 YYREEE (reference sequence). The CDR3 is made up of 14 amino acids. The CDR3: CASSLRQGPYEQYF. The DNA for the CDR3 is TGTGCCAGCAGCCTGCGACAGGGTCCCTACGAGCAGTACTTC.

This clone occurred once. The genes are TRBV18 and TRBJ1-4; D not certain. Germline loops: CDR1 KGHSH, CDR2 LQKENI. The V gene lost 1 base and the J gene lost 0 bases, with 9 bases spanning the gap. The CDR3 is 16 amino acids. This CDR3 is CASSPQNIATNEKLFF. The DNA of the CDR3 is TGTGCCAGCTCACCACAAAATATTGCAACTAATGAAAAACTGTTTTTT.

The V and J genes are TRBV27 and TRBJ2-7, with 8 bases aligning to TRBD1. The junction had 9 bases not matched to a gene; V was cut back by 8 bases and J by 0 bases. Germline V gene lookup returns CDR1 MNHEY and CDR2 SMNVEV (reference sequence). The CDR3 sequence is 15 residues long. The CDR3 region is CASRTGNPSSYEQYF. CDR3 DNA sequence: TGTGCCAGCCGGACAGGGAACCCTAGCTCCTACGAGCAGTACTTC.

The chain carries TRBV18 and TRBJ2-3; TRBD1 aligns across 8 bases. The germline gives CDR1 KGHSH, CDR2 LQKENI. The CDR3 loop spans 15 amino acids. V trimming: 3 bases; J trimming: 5 bases; junction bases outside the gene matches: 7. CDR3 in amino acids: CASSPLTGVGDTQYF. In DNA form, the CDR3 reads TGTGCCAGCTCACCGCTGACAGGGGTGGGAGATACGCAGTATTTT.

The chain is built from TRBV7-3 and TRBJ2-5; 11 positions agree with TRBD1. The DNA end favors TRBJ2-7, so the J call may be wrong. The CDR3 extends over 15 amino acids. Germline CDR1 is SGHTA and CDR2 is FQGTGA. The CDR3 protein is CASSPGGTGGYEQYF. For the CDR3, the DNA is TGTGCCAGCAGCCCCGGTGGGACAGGGGGCTACGAGCAGTACTTC.

The J gene is TRBJ2-7, the V gene TRBV10-1, with D possibly TRBD2 on 5 matching bases. V was pared by 1 base and J by 2 bases, with 9 bases between. This CDR3 comprises 14 residues. Germline V CDR1 and CDR2: WNHNN, SYGVQD (reference sequence). The CDR3 region is CASSEFRGAYEQYF. CDR3 DNA sequence: TGCGCCAGCAGTGAGTTTCGGGGTGCCTACGAGCAGTACTTC.

The chain has TRBV15 and TRBJ2-5, with TRBD2 identical over 8 bases. The trim removed 1 base at V and 4 bases at J, leaving 8 bases unmatched. Germline V gene sequence: CDR1 LNHNV, CDR2 YYDKDF (reference sequence). The CDR3 loop spans 16 amino acids. This chain's CDR3 is CATSRGGRRVRETQYF. The CDR3 nucleotides are TGTGCCACCAGCAGAGGCGGGAGGAGGGTGAGAGAGACCCAGTACTTC.

This clone was observed a single time. The chain couples TRBV19 to TRBJ1-4; TRBD1 matches at 8 bases. Germline V gene lookup returns CDR1 LNHDA and CDR2 SQIVND (reference sequence). The CDR3 is made up of 14 amino acids. The J segment lost 5 bases and the V segment lost 6 bases, leaving 5 bases of the junction unmatched. The chain's CDR3 is CASRARDRNEKLFF. DNA of the CDR3: TGTGCCAGTAGGGCCCGGGACAGGAATGAAAAACTGTTTTTT.

The chain joins TRBV5-6 to TRBJ2-5, with TRBD1 as a possible D gene (5 bases). This CDR3 has 13 amino acids. Germline CDR1 is SGHDT and CDR2 is YYEEEE. The V end lost 5 bases, the J end lost 4 bases, and 12 bases lay between the germline ends. The CDR3 is CASSPGIVETQYF. CDR3 sequence (DNA): TGTGCCAGCAGTCCAGGGATTGTAGAGACCCAGTACTTC. The full variable domain, in which reference TRBV5-6 and TRBJ2-5 provide the parts outside the CDR3, is DAGVTQSPTHLIKTRGQQVTLRCSPKSGHDTVSWYQQALGQGPQFIFQYYEEEERQRGNFPDRFSGHQFPNYSSELNVNALLLGDSALYLCASSPGIVETQYFGPGTRLLVL.

A word on this clone: This same CDR3 is encoded by further DNA sequences in the sample. The chain links TRBV4-3 to TRBJ2-7, with D hard to call. The CDR3 consists of 15 residues. Germline assignment: CDR1 LGHNA and CDR2 YSLEER. Trimming shortened V by 0 bases and J by 1 base, and 10 bases separated the two germline ends. This CDR3 reads CASSQDRGSSYEQYF. DNA for the CDR3: TGCGCCAGCAGCCAAGATCGTGGCAGTTCCTACGAGCAGTACTTC.

The J gene is TRBJ2-5, the V gene TRBV4-3, with D maybe TRBD2 (5 bases). Per the germline V gene, CDR1 is LGHNA and CDR2 is YSLEER. The CDR3 spans 15 residues. The ends were cut back, 0 bases at V and 5 bases at J, with 13 bases in the middle. The CDR3 loop is CASSQDRSRGETQYF. CDR3 in DNA: TGCGCCAGCAGCCAAGATAGGTCCCGCGGGGAGACCCAGTACTTC.

The rearrangement links TRBV6-5 to TRBJ2-7; D gene ambiguous. The CDR3 loop spans 11 amino acids. Per the germline V gene, CDR1 is MNHEY and CDR2 is SVGAGI. V shed 1 base and J shed 5 bases, with 3 bases lying between them. The CDR3 protein is CASSYFNEQYF. The CDR3 nucleotides are TGTGCCAGCAGTTACTTCAACGAGCAGTACTTC.

The chain uses TRBV10-3 and TRBJ2-5, with 7 bases identical to TRBD1. The J segment lost 6 bases and the V segment lost 6 bases, leaving 7 bases of the junction unmatched. CDR3 length equals 13 residues. CDR1 ENHRY and CDR2 SYGVKD come from the germline V gene. For the CDR3, the DNA is TGTGCCATCAGCACAGGACAGGATCAGACCCAGTACTTC. Translating gives CAISTGQDQTQYF.

The V gene is TRBV6-6, the J gene TRBJ1-4; D perhaps matches TRBD1 (5 bases). Germline CDR1 reads MNHNY; CDR2 reads SVGAGI (reference sequence). Trimming took 2 bases from V and 5 from J, leaving 9 bases between them. The CDR3 loop spans 14 amino acids. The CDR3 loop is CASSYQGTNEKLFF. Written as DNA, the CDR3 is TGTGCCAGCAGTTACCAGGGCACCAATGAAAAACTGTTTTTT.

The chain carries TRBV4-3 and TRBJ2-2; the match to TRBD1 covers 7 bases. CDR3 length: 19 residues. The germline gives CDR1 LGHNA, CDR2 YSLEER. Unmatched junction bases numbered 12, after V lost 1 base and J lost 1 base. CDR3 coding DNA: TGCGCCAGCAGCCAAGCTCCCCGGACAGGAAGTAAGAACACCGGGGAGCTGTTTTTT. Amino acids: CASSQAPRTGSKNTGELFF.

The CDR3 nucleotides read TGTGCCAGCAGTGATCCTACAGCATATCCCTACGAGCAGTACTTC. It specifies CASSDPTAYPYEQYF. The chain couples TRBV25-1 to TRBJ2-5; D is uncertain. With the DNA end fitting TRBJ2-7 better, the J assignment may be wrong. Germline-derived CDR1 and CDR2 are MGHDK and SYGVNS. The CDR3 loop spans 15 amino acids.